This T cell receptor beta chain was retrieved from a study of cytomegalovirus exposure and HLA in healthy donors. The wider study: Of all 398 donors who were genotyped, around 82% belonged to the Caucasian-associated ancestry cluster. Study conclusions and caveats: For cytomegalovirus status, the classifier reportedly gave diagnoses with high specificity and sensitivity. Across donors, presence/absence analyses took sequencing depth to be roughly uniform. Based on reports, TCR beta sequences accurately predicted HLA-A and HLA-B alleles for most subjects.

Note on this clone: Antigen: not known.

Germline V gene lookup returns CDR1 LNHDA and CDR2 SQIVND (reference sequence). The CDR3 sequence is 13 residues long. Trimming removed 8 bases from V and 4 bases from J; junction bases left unmatched: 4. The PCR contained 60 Vbeta and 13 Jbeta primers. Measured with immunoSEQ multiplex PCR; TCRdb has only the in-frame clones, and not every one. This table has 110,000 to 150,000 clones, 79% appearing once. This receptor was identified in a man younger than 35 in good health and CMV-seronegative. The V call is TRBV19, the J call TRBJ2-7; 11 nucleotides agree with TRBD1. Sequencing was done on a sample of PBMCs. The CDR3 is CASRDRGRYEQYF. CDR3 sequence (DNA): TGTGCCAGTCGGGACAGGGGGAGGTACGAGCAGTACTTC. Together with reference TRBV19 and TRBJ2-7, the CDR3 gives the full variable domain: DGGITQSPKYLFRKEGQNVTLSCEQNLNHDAMYWYRQDPGQGLRLIYYSQIVNDFQKGDIAEGYSVSREKKESFPLTVTSAQKNPTAFYLCASRDRGRYEQYFGPGTRLTVT.